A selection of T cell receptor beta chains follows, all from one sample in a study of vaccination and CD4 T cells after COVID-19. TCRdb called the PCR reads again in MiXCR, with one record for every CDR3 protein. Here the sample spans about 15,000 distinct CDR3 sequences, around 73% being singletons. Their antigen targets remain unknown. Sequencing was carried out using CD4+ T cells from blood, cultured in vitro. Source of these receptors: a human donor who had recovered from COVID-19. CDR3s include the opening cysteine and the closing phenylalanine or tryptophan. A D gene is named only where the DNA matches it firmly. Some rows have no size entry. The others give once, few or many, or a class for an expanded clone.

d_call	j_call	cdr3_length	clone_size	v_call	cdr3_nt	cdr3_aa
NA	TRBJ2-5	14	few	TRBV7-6	TGTGCCAGCAGCCCAGGAACTGTAAGGGAGACCCAGTACTTC	CASSPGTVRETQYF
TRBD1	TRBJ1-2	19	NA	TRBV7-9	TGTGCCAGCAGCTATCAGGACAGGGGACCGGAATTTCCACTCTATGGCTACACCTTC	CASSYQDRGPEFPLYGYTF
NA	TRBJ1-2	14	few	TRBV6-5	TGTGCCAGCAGTTACCACGGCAGGAGCTATGGCTACACCTTC	CASSYHGRSYGYTF
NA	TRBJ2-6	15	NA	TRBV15	TGTGCCACCAGAGTTCTAGGTTCGGGGGCCAACGTCCTGACTTTC	CATRVLGSGANVLTF
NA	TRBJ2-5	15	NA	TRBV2	TGTGCCAGCTCCCGAGCAGGCAGGACGGAAGAGACCCAGTACTTC	CASSRAGRTEETQYF
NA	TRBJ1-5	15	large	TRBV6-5	TGTGCCAGCAGTTACGTGCAGGGACGGCATCAGCCCCAGCATTTT	CASSYVQGRHQPQHF
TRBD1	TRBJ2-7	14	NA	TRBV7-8	TGTGCCAGCAGCTTATTGGACAGGGGAAGGGAGCAGTACTTC	CASSLLDRGREQYF
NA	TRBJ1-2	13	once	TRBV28	TGTGCCAGCAGTTTAACCCGCCAGGGCGGCTACACCTTC	CASSLTRQGGYTF
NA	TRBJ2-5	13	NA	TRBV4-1	TGCGCCAGCAGCCAAGATCTCTTGGGGACCCAGTACTTC	CASSQDLLGTQYF
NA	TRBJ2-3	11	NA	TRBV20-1	TGCAGTGCTAGAGTTTGGGATACGCAGTATTTT	CSARVWDTQYF
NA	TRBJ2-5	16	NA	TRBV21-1	TGTGCCAGCAGCAAAGAACATAAGGGTTTGGAAGAGACCCAGTACTTC	CASSKEHKGLEETQYF
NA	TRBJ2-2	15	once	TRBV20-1	TGCAGTGCTAGCGGGGGCGGAGAGAACACCGGGGAGCTGTTTTTT	CSASGGGENTGELFF
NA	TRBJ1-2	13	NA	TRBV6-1	TGTGCCAGCAAGACAATTTTCGTGAATGGCTACACCTTC	CASKTIFVNGYTF
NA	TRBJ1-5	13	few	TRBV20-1	TGCAGTGCGGGATTTTATAGCAATCAGCCCCAGCATTTT	CSAGFYSNQPQHF
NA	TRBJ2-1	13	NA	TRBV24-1	TGTGCCACCAGTGACCTTCGGGGGCATGAGCAGTTCTTC	CATSDLRGHEQFF
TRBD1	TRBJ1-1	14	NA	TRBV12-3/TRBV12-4	TGTGCCAGCAATTTACAGGGGGGGAACACTGAAGCTTTCTTT	CASNLQGGNTEAFF
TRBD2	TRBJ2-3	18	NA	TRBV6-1	TGTGCCAGTGGAACCGGGACTAGCGGGAGTCCAGGCACAGATACGCAGTATTTT	CASGTGTSGSPGTDTQYF
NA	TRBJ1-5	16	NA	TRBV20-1	TGCAGTGCTAGATCCCGGACCCTTTCCGGCAATCAGCCCCAGCATTTT	CSARSRTLSGNQPQHF
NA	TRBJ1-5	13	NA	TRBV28	TGTGCCAGCAGTGTCATTGTGGATCAGCCCCAGCATTTT	CASSVIVDQPQHF
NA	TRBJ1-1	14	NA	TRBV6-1	TGTGCCAGCCGGGGGGGCGGACTGAACACTGAAGCTTTCTTT	CASRGGGLNTEAFF
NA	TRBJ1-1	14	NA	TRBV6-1	TGTGCCACCGTTTTCGGACAGCGAAACACTGAAGCTTTCTTT	CATVFGQRNTEAFF
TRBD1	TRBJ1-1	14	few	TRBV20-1	TGCAGTGCTAGACCCACCCCAGGGGGGCGAGGAGCTTTCTTT	CSARPTPGGRGAFF
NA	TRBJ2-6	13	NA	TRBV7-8	TGTGCCAGCAGCTTAGTACCCCTTGGGGTCCTGACTTTC	CASSLVPLGVLTF
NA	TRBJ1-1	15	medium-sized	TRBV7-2	TGTGCCAGCAGCTTAATGGCTGGGCGGAACACTGAAGCTTTCTTT	CASSLMAGRNTEAFF
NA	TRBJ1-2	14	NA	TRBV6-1	TGTGCCAGCAAATCGGGCGAACGAAGTAGTGCCTACACCTTC	CASKSGERSSAYTF
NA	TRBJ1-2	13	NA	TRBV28	TGTGCCAGCAGTTTATCAGGAGTCTATGGCTACACCTTC	CASSLSGVYGYTF
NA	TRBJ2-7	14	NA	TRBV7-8	TGTGCCAGCAGTGAGACTCCAGGGTTTGGCGAGCAGTACTTC	CASSETPGFGEQYF